The present T cell receptor (beta chain) was sequenced within a study of T cell changes during pregnancy in multiple sclerosis. Method: immunoSEQ multiplex PCR; TCRdb's copy keeps in-frame clones and lacks some. The table includes tens of thousands of clones, around 93% detected once. V trimming: 4 bases; J trimming: 5 bases; junction bases outside the gene matches: 4. The CDR3 is 12 amino acids. The germline gives CDR1 SQVTM, CDR2 ANQGSEA. The J gene is TRBJ2-7, the V gene TRBV29-1, with 8 nucleotides matching TRBD2. The receptor comes from a female donor with multiple sclerosis, enrolled in a pregnancy study. The sample consisted of peripheral blood, taken in the second trimester of pregnancy. In DNA, the CDR3 is TGCAGCGTTGCGGGAGGGACCCACGAGCAGTACTTC. Translated, it gives CSVAGGTHEQYF.